The 20 T cell receptor beta chains listed next were all sequenced from one sample in a study of vaccination and CD4 T cells after COVID-19. Sequencing of the DNA from cultured CD4+ T cells was carried out with the Oncomine TCR Beta short-read assay. TCRdb re-called the PCR reads through MiXCR, storing one row per CDR3 protein. The table lists approximately 5,800 distinct CDR3 sequences, less than 50% of them singletons, with roughly two fifths in the top ten. Their target antigens are unknown. Sample treatment: roughly 10-day PBMC culture with coronavirus spike peptide pools or control peptides (ViraFEST assay). An unexposed donor provided the CD4+ T cells, which were collected before the COVID-19 pandemic (2011-2018). The sequenced material came from CD4+ T cells from blood, cultured in vitro. These receptors came from a human donor in good health.

This clonotype has just a few counts. The chain carries TRBV7-8 and TRBJ1-2; D is perhaps TRBD1 (5 bases). The CDR3 totals 13 residues. The germline CDR1 and CDR2 sequences are SGHVS and FQNEAQ. V lost 7 bases and J lost 4, with 13 bases in between. The chain's CDR3 is CASTVGGIYGYTF. CDR3 DNA: TGTGCCAGCACCGTGGGGGGGATCTATGGCTACACCTTC.

The rearrangement uses TRBV6-5 and TRBJ1-1, with D hard to call. V lost 2 bases to trimming and J lost 0 bases, with 13 bases between them. CDR3 length: 16 amino acids. Germline lookup yields CDR1 MNHEY and CDR2 SVGAGI. As DNA, the CDR3 is TGTGCCAGCAGTTACGGGTTGACCGGACTGAACACTGAAGCTTTCTTT. Its protein product is CASSYGLTGLNTEAFF.

This clonotype was seen only a few times. The V gene is TRBV2, the J gene TRBJ1-2; D possibly corresponds to TRBD1 (6 bases). This CDR3 contains 13 residues. The ends were cut back, 4 bases at V and 7 bases at J, with 13 bases in the middle. Germline assignment: CDR1 SNHLY and CDR2 FYNNEI. For the CDR3, the DNA is TGTGCCAGCAGTGGACAGGTCGAGGGTGGCTACACCTTC. This encodes CASSGQVEGGYTF.

The genes are TRBV20-1 and TRBJ2-3; TRBD1 is a possible D gene (6 bases). Germline loops: CDR1 DFQATT, CDR2 SNEGSKA (reference sequence). This CDR3 region has 17 residues. The V gene lost 1 base and the J gene lost 2 bases, with 19 bases spanning the gap. CDR3 in amino acids: CSARGQDDAKHTDTQYF. The CDR3 nucleotides read TGCAGTGCTAGAGGACAGGACGACGCAAAACACACAGATACGCAGTATTTT.

The chain employs TRBV6-1 and TRBJ1-1; D gene unclear. CDR3 length: 9 amino acids. The germline V and J ends were trimmed by 10 bases and 8 bases, with 8 bases remaining between them. The germline CDR1 and CDR2 sequences are MNHNS and SASEGT. This CDR3 reads CATEIEAFF. The CDR3 coding sequence is TGTGCCACCGAGATCGAAGCTTTCTTT.

This clonotype was seen more than once but under ten times. The CDR3 sequence: CASSHYGQGSNQPQHF. The CDR3 DNA follows: TGTGCCAGCAGCCACTACGGGCAGGGCAGCAATCAGCCCCAGCATTTT. V is TRBV2 and J is TRBJ1-5, with D possibly TRBD1 on 5 matching bases. Trimming took off 6 bases at V and 1 base at J, with 16 bases between the two ends. The CDR3 contains 16 residues. Germline V gene data show CDR1 as SNHLY and CDR2 as FYNNEI.

This clonotype was recorded once. The V call is TRBV19, the J call TRBJ1-2; tentatively, D is TRBD1 (5 bases). CDR3 length: 13 amino acids. Germline V gives CDR1 LNHDA, CDR2 SQIVND (reference sequence). V gave up 5 bases and J gave up 7 bases, with 14 bases separating them. CDR3: CASSQGSVGGYTF. The CDR3 bases are TGTGCCAGTAGTCAGGGATCGGTAGGTGGCTACACCTTC.

This clonotype was seen a few times. The gene calls are TRBV6-1 and TRBJ1-2; tentatively, D is TRBD1 (5 bases). Trimming left V 7 bases short and J 3 bases short, with 12 bases between. The CDR3 consists of 13 residues. CDR1 is MNHNS and CDR2 is SASEGT in the germline V gene. CDR3: CASNLQGDYGYTF. For the CDR3, the DNA is TGTGCCAGCAACCTTCAGGGCGACTATGGCTACACCTTC.

The chain recombines TRBV5-6 with TRBJ2-1, with a weak D call TRBD2 (6 bases). This CDR3 spans 12 amino acids. Germline CDR1 is SGHDT and CDR2 is YYEEEE. V lost 3 bases, J lost 10 bases, and 11 bases lay in between. The CDR3 DNA sequence: TGTGCCAGCAGCTCGGAGGCGGGGGAGCAGTTCTTC. Protein sequence: CASSSEAGEQFF.

This rearrangement joins TRBV20-1 to TRBJ1-5; no clear D. V was clipped by 5 bases and J by 0 bases, with 11 bases between them. CDR1 and CDR2 from the germline V gene are DFQATT and SNEGSKA (reference sequence). There are 14 residues in the CDR3. Here the CDR3 DNA reads TGCAGTGCTCCGCCCGGGGATAGCAATCAGCCCCAGCATTTT. Encoded protein: CSAPPGDSNQPQHF.

The chain links TRBV6-1 to TRBJ2-5; TRBD1 agrees at 8 bases. The length of the CDR3 is 13 residues. Trimming cost V 8 bases and J 5 bases; bases outside gene matches: 7. Germline V gene data show CDR1 as MNHNS and CDR2 as SASEGT. CDR3 region: CASPGQEGETQYF. The CDR3 nucleotides read TGTGCCAGCCCGGGACAGGAAGGGGAGACCCAGTACTTC.

This clonotype was found a few times. Here the CDR3 reads CSARDHSGSYNEQFF. The CDR3 bases are TGCAGTGCTAGAGATCATAGCGGCTCCTACAATGAGCAGTTCTTC. This sequence joins TRBV20-1 and TRBJ2-1; D possibly corresponds to TRBD2 (6 bases). CDR3 length: 15 residues. Germline V gives CDR1 DFQATT, CDR2 SNEGSKA (reference sequence). Trimming removed 0 bases at V and 0 bases at J, with 9 bases between.

This clonotype has a handful of counts. The CDR3 DNA reads as TGTGCCACCAGTGATTTGCCCGATCCGGTACTTTATTCACCCCTCCACTTT. It encodes CATSDLPDPVLYSPLHF. The chain links TRBV24-1 to TRBJ1-6; D is uncertain. The V gene's germline CDR1 is KGHDR and CDR2 SFDVKD. The CDR3 has 17 residues. With 0 bases removed from V and 8 bases from J, the gap between germline ends came to 16 bases.

The genes are TRBV29-1 and TRBJ1-1, with D unclear. V was trimmed by 4 bases and J by 5 bases, leaving 17 bases between them. The CDR3 consists of 14 residues. The germline CDR1 and CDR2 sequences are SQVTM and ANQGSEA. The CDR3 here is CSVGQVALGTEAFF. The CDR3 DNA follows: TGCAGCGTTGGGCAGGTGGCTTTAGGGACTGAAGCTTTCTTT.

This chain connects TRBV20-1 to TRBJ1-1; 7 nucleotides match TRBD1. The junction had 10 bases not matched to a gene; V was cut back by 5 bases and J by 4 bases. Germline V gene lookup returns CDR1 DFQATT and CDR2 SNEGSKA (reference sequence). There are 14 residues in the CDR3. This CDR3 is CSAPVPDRATEAFF. The CDR3 DNA sequence: TGCAGTGCTCCCGTCCCCGACAGGGCCACTGAAGCTTTCTTT.

The chain employs TRBV20-1 and TRBJ2-1; D may be TRBD1 (6 bases). The CDR3 sequence is 13 residues long. V was shortened by 4 bases and J by 4 bases, with 11 bases between the two germline ends. The germline V gene has CDR1 DFQATT and CDR2 SNEGSKA (reference sequence). The CDR3 coding sequence is TGCAGTGCTATTCAGGGGCCATACAATGAGCAGTTCTTC. It specifies CSAIQGPYNEQFF.

The V call is TRBV20-1, the J call TRBJ2-5; weak D call: TRBD1 (5 bases). The germline V gene has CDR1 DFQATT and CDR2 SNEGSKA (reference sequence). The V end lost 6 bases, the J end lost 9 bases, and 23 bases lay between the germline ends. The CDR3 consists of 14 residues. The CDR3 DNA reads TGCAGTGCCGGAAGGGGCGGTGCCGATGGGGCCCAGTACTTC. Amino acids: CSAGRGGADGAQYF.

V is TRBV6-5 and J is TRBJ1-6; D is undetermined. V shed 2 bases and J shed 7 bases, with 6 bases lying between them. CDR3 length equals 13 residues. Germline CDR1 is MNHEY and CDR2 is SVGAGI. CDR3 DNA: TGTGCCAGCAGTTACGAACAGAATTCACCCCTCCACTTT. Its translation: CASSYEQNSPLHF.

V is TRBV20-1 and J is TRBJ1-2; 7 bases align to TRBD1. The CDR3 runs to 14 residues. V lost 4 bases and J lost 8; bases outside the gene matches: 13. Germline CDR1 DFQATT, CDR2 SNEGSKA (reference sequence). CDR3 sequence: CSATRQGIIQGYTF. The CDR3 DNA reads as TGCAGTGCTACAAGACAGGGCATCATACAGGGCTACACCTTC.

The chain couples TRBV18 to TRBJ1-2; D call uncertain. In germline, CDR1 is KGHSH, CDR2 LQKENI. The V end lost 4 bases, the J end lost 7 bases, and 13 bases lay between the germline ends. This CDR3 comprises 13 residues. The CDR3 DNA follows: TGTGCCAGCTCACAAGACATAACGTCTGGCTACACCTTC. Protein sequence: CASSQDITSGYTF. Using reference TRBV18 and TRBJ1-2 for the parts outside the CDR3, the full variable domain is NAGVMQNPRHLVRRRGQEARLRCSPMKGHSHVYWYRQLPEEGLKFMVYLQKENIIDESGMPKERFSAEFPKEGPSILRIQQVVRGDSAAYFCASSQDITSGYTFGSGTRLTVV.